This TCR beta chain is from a study of T cells expressing NK-cell markers. The overall study: The eight sequenced donors comprised seven who were HCMV-seropositive and one who was seronegative.

This CDR3 has 16 residues. CDR1 is SGHRS, CDR2 YFSETQ, per germline. Comments on this clonotype: No antigen is known for it.

Points from the study as a whole: As a fraction of CD8+ T cells, dominant NKG2C+ clonotypes reached about 1.0-7.0% in six or seven donors.

The authors made TCR beta cDNA libraries by 5'RACE template switching. This switching added a universal primer site and UMIs. Each CDR3 protein gets one entry in TCRdb, which reprocessed the 5' RACE reads and gives no DNA. The sample holds a few hundred thousand distinct CDR3 sequences. The sample comprised blood T cells: a sorted CD56 or NKG2C T cell subset, CD4+ or CD8+ T cells, or bulk PBMC T cells (not recorded which). The V call is TRBV5-1, the J call TRBJ2-1; TCRdb lists TRBD1, though no DNA is available to test this call. This receptor was obtained from a man younger than 30 in good health. The CDR3 protein is CASSLGRHQGANEQFF.